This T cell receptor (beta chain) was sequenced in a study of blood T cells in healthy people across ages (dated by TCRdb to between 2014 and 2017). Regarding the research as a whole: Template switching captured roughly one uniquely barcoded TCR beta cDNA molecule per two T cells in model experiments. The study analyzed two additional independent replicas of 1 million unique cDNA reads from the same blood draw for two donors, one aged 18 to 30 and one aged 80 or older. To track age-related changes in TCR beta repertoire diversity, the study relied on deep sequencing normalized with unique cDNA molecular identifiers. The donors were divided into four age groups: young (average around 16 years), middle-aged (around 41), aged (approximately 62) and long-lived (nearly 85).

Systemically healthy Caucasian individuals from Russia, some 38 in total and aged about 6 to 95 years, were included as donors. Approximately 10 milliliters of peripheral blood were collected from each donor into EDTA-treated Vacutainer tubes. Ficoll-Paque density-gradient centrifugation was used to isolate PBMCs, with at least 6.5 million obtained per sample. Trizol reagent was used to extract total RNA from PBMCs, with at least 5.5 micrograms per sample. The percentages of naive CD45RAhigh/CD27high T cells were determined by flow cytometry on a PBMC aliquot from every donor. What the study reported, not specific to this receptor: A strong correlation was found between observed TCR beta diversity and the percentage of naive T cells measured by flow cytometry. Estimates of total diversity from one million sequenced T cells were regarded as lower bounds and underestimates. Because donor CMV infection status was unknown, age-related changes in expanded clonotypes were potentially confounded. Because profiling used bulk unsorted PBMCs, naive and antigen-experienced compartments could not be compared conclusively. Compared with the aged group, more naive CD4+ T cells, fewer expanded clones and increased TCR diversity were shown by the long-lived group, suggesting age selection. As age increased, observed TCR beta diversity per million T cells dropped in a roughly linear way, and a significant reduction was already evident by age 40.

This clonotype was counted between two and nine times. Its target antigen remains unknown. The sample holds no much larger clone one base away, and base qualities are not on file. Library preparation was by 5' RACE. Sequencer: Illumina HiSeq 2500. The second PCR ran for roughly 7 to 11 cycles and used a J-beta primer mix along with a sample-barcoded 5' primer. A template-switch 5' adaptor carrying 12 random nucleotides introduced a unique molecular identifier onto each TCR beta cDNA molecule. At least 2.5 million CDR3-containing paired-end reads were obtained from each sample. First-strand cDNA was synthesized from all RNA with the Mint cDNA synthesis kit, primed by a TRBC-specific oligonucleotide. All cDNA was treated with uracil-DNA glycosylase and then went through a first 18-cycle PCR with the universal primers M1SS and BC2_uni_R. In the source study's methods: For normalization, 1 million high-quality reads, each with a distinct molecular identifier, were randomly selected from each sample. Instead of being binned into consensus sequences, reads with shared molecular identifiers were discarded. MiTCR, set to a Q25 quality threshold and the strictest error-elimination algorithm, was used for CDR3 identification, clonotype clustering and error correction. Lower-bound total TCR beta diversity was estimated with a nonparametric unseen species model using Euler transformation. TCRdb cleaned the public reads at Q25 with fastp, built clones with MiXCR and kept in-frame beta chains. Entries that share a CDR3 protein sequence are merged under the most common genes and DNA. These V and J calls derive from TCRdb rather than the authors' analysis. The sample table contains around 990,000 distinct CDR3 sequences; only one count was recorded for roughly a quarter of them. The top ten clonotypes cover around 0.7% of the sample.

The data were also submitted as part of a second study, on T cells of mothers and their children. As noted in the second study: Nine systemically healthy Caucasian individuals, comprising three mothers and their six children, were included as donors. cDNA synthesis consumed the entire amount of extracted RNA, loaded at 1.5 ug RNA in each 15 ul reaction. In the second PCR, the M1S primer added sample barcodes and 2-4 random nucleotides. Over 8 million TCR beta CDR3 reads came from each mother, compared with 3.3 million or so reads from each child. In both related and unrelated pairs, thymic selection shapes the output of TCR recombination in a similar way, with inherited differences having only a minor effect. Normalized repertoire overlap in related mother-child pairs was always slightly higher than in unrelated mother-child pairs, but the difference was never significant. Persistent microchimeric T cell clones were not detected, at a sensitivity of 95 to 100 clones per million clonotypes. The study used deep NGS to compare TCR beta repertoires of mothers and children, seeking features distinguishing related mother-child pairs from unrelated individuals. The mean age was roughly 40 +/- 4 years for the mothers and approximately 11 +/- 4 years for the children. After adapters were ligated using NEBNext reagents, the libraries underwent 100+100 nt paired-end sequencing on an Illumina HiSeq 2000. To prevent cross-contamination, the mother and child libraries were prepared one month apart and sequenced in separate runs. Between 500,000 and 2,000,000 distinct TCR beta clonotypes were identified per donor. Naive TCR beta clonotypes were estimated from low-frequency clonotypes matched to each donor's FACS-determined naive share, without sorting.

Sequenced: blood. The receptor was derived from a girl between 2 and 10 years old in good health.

The CDR3 region reads CASEYSLNTEAFF. Read as DNA, the sequence is TGTGCCAGCGAGTACAGCCTGAACACTGAAGCTTTCTTT. The V and J segments used are TRBV12-3 or TRBV12-4 and TRBJ1-1; the D segment cannot be called with confidence. The CDR3, cysteine through phenylalanine, is 13 amino acids long. Only the CDR3 DNA stays, 39 bases, in frame from base 1. Deletion took 8 bases off V and 0 bases off J, with a span of 10 bases between the germline ends.